The 5 T cell receptor beta chains below all came from one sample that was sequenced in a study of blood T cell repertoires in COVID-19 (TCRdb year 2020). Library creation used the immunoSEQ multiplex PCR assay. What TCRdb holds here is the immuneACCESS table cut down to in-frame rearrangements. Part of the clones is not present; checked against another copy, under half of the missing clones reflect an unresolved V gene, and the others are unexplained. In this sample the table shows more than 90,000 clones, around 87% of which occur a single time. Under 14% of the sample rests with the top ten. Input material: peripheral blood. Every receptor here comes from a woman aged 30 to 39 with acute or convalescent COVID-19.

The CDR3 here is CASTGRNKNIQYF. The CDR3 nucleotides are TGTGCCAGCACGGGTCGGAATAAAAACATTCAGTACTTC. This rearrangement joins TRBV27 to TRBJ2-4; no clear D. Per germline, CDR1 MNHEY and CDR2 SMNVEV (reference sequence). V lost 7 bases and J 4 bases, leaving 11 bases between the germline ends. This CDR3 has 13 amino acids.

This clone has just one count. V is TRBV5-1 and J is TRBJ1-1; 9 nucleotides line up with TRBD1. The CDR3 has 15 amino acids. Germline V gene data show CDR1 as SGHRS and CDR2 as YFSETQ. V lost 4 bases and J lost 8; bases outside the gene matches: 12. CDR3 coding DNA: TGCGCCAGCAGCGACCCCGGACAGGGGCCAACCGAAGCTTTCTTT. As protein: CASSDPGQGPTEAFF.

This clone was recorded only once. This chain connects TRBV19 to TRBJ1-1, with D tentatively TRBD1 (6 bases). The CDR3 consists of 15 residues. The germline V and J ends were trimmed by 2 bases and 4 bases, with 14 bases remaining between them. Germline V lookup: CDR1 LNHDA, CDR2 SQIVND (reference sequence). The CDR3, as DNA: TGTGCCAGTAGTATAACCCGCACCAGGGGCACTGAAGCTTTCTTT. This translates into CASSITRTRGTEAFF.

The V and J genes are TRBV3-1 (or the pseudogene TRBV3-2) and TRBJ2-3; perhaps TRBD1 as D (6 bases). This CDR3 is built from 18 residues. Trimming removed 0 bases at V and 2 bases at J, with 18 bases between. Germline V gene lookup returns CDR1 LGHDT and CDR2 YNNKEL (reference sequence). This CDR3 reads CASSQDRGRQSYTDTQYF. As DNA, the CDR3 is TGTGCCAGCAGCCAAGATAGGGGGAGACAGTCCTACACAGATACGCAGTATTTT.

This clone was seen once. V usage is TRBV21-1 and J usage is TRBJ2-7; no DNA check was done on the table's D call, TRBD1. TRBV21-1 is a known pseudogene. CDR3 length: 18 amino acids. The CDR3 region is CASIPDLAVRDTAYEQYF. Written as DNA, the CDR3 is TGTGCCAGCATCCCTGATCTGGCAGTCCGGGACACAGCCTACGAGCAGTACTTC.